Below, 3 T cell receptor beta chains from the same sample are listed, as sequenced in a study of T-cell memory formation after mild COVID-19. Via MiXCR, TCRdb re-called the 5' RACE reads, giving one row per CDR3 protein. The sample lists almost 550,000 distinct CDR3 sequences, roughly 22% seen once, with 12% in the top ten. Source material: PBMCs or a T cell subset sorted from them (not recorded which). Source of these receptors: an adult woman who had mild COVID-19 (a few samples of this study predate the infection). Cell type and time point are not known.

This chain uses TRBV7-9 with TRBJ2-2, with TRBD2 matching over 7 bases. The length of the CDR3 is 14 residues. Germline V gene lookup returns CDR1 SEHNR and CDR2 FQNEAQ (reference sequence). Losses at the gene ends were 7 bases for V and 4 bases for J; bases not matched to a gene: 6. The CDR3 DNA reads TGTGCCAGCAAAGGACTAGTTCCCACCGGGGAGCTGTTTTTT. Protein product: CASKGLVPTGELFF.

In its sample, this clonotype was seen a few times. The gene calls are TRBV5-1 and TRBJ1-1, with D maybe TRBD1 (6 bases). CDR1 and CDR2 from the germline V gene are SGHRS and YFSETQ. The CDR3 has 14 amino acids. V lost 4 bases to trimming and J lost 1 base, with 11 bases between them. DNA of the CDR3: TGCGCCAGCAGCATGGGACAACAGAACACTGAAGCTTTCTTT. As protein: CASSMGQQNTEAFF.

The chain employs TRBV20-1 and TRBJ2-2; 7 bases are shared with TRBD2. The V gene's germline CDR1 is DFQATT and CDR2 SNEGSKA (reference sequence). The CDR3 loop spans 15 amino acids. Trimming at V came to 6 bases and at J to 6 bases, leaving 13 bases not matched to a gene. The CDR3 spells CSARSGTTFSGELFF. The CDR3 DNA reads as TGCAGTGCGAGATCAGGGACTACCTTCTCCGGGGAGCTGTTTTTT.